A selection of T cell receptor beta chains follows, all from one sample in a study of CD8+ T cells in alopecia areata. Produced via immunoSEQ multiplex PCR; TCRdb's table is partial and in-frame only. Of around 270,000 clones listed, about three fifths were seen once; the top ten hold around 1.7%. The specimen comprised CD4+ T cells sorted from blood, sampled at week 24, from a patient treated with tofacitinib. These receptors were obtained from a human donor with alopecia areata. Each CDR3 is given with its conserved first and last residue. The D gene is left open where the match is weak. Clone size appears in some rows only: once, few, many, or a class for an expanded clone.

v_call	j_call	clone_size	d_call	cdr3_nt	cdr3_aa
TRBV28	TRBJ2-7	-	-	TGTGCCAGCTCAACCAACTACGAGCAGTACTTC	CASSTNYEQYF
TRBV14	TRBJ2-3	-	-	TGTGCCAGCACCTCGATGGCAGGGACAGATACGCAGTATTTT	CASTSMAGTDTQYF
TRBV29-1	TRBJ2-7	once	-	TGCAGCATGGTAAGAGGCCCTCCTTGGGAGCAGTACTTC	CSMVRGPPWEQYF
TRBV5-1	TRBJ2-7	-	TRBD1	TGCGCCAGCAGCTTGCCACAAACCGGGACAGAGGCGGCATCTAAGCAATACTTC	CASSLPQTGTEAASKQYF
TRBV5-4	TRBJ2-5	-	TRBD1	TGTGCCAGCAGGGGCGGACAGGGGAATATCGAGACCCAGTACTTC	CASRGGQGNIETQYF
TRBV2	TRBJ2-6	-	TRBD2	TGTGCCAGCAGTCTGGGGAGGGCTGGGGCCAACGTCCTGACTTTC	CASSLGRAGANVLTF
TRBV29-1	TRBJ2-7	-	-	TGCAGCGTTGAGGTAGCCGGGACCTACGAGCAGTACTTC	CSVEVAGTYEQYF
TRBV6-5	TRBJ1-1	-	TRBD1	TGTGCCAGCAGTTACGAAGGGACAGGCAAATACACTGAAGCTTTCTTT	CASSYEGTGKYTEAFF
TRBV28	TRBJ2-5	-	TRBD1	TGTGCCAGCAGTTTCCGGACAGGGCGGGAGACCCAGTACTTC	CASSFRTGRETQYF
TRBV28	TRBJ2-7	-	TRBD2	TGTGCCAGCAGTTTGATCCCTCCCGGGACTAGGTATGGCGAGCAGTACTTC	CASSLIPPGTRYGEQYF
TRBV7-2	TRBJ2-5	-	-	TGTGCCAGCAGCTTGGGAGCTGGTCAAGAGACCCAGTACTTC	CASSLGAGQETQYF
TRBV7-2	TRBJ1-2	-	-	TGTGCCAGCAGCCTTCTTCGACAGCTCTATGGCTACACCTTC	CASSLLRQLYGYTF
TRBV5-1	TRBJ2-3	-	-	TGCGCCAGCAGCACGGGGGGCAGCACAGATACGCAGTATTTT	CASSTGGSTDTQYF
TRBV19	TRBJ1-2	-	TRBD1	TGTGCCATTTCGGACAGGGATGAGGGCTACACCTTC	CAISDRDEGYTF
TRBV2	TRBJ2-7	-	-	TGTGCCAGCAGCCGTCCGGCCGGGACACTTACCAGCAAGCAGTACTTC	CASSRPAGTLTSKQYF
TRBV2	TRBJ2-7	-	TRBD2	TGTGCCAGCAGAGAAGCGGGGTCCTACGAGCAGTACTTC	CASREAGSYEQYF
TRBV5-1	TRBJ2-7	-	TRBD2	TGCGCCAGCAGCCTAGCCCCGGGACTAGCGGGGGACTACTTC	CASSLAPGLAGDYF
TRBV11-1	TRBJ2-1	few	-	TGTGCCAGCAGCTTACCACCTAACTACAATGAGCAGTTCTTC	CASSLPPNYNEQFF
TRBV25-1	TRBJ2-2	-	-	TGTGCCAGCGAAGACCGCGGCGGCGGGGAGCTGTTTTTT	CASEDRGGGELFF
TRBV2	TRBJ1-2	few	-	TGTGCCAGCGCGCTCCCAAAGGACGGGACTAACTATGGCTACACCTTC	CASALPKDGTNYGYTF
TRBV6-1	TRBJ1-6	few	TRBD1	TGTGCCAGCCTGGGACAGAGCAATTCACCCCTCCACTTT	CASLGQSNSPLHF
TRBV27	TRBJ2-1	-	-	TGTGCCAGCAGTTTAAAGCCGGGGGGCCCGGAGCAGTTCTTC	CASSLKPGGPEQFF
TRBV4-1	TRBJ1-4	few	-	TGCGCCAGCAGCCAAGATGGATTGGGAGCTAATGAAAAACTGTTTTTT	CASSQDGLGANEKLFF
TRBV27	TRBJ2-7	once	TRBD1	TGTGCCAGCAGCCGCACAGGGGGCGAGCAGTACTTC	CASSRTGGEQYF